This paragraph covers one TCR beta chain sequence. Its antigen is undetermined. This entry belongs to a study of cytomegalovirus exposure and HLA in healthy donors. For the study at large: Earlier, 95 million to 120 million unique TCR beta sequences were recovered from 170 million or so T cells by an analysis. Membership in the Caucasian-associated ancestry cluster was found for about four fifths of approximately 380 genotyped donors.

Study-wide points: Specificity of a few CMV-associated chains for CMV antigens was verified in vitro. Of the V segments, some could not be distinguished, including TRBV6-2 and TRBV6-3, and were excluded.

The length of the CDR3 is 18 residues. Trimming removed 3 bases from V and 2 bases from J; junction bases left unmatched: 11. Germline CDR1 MDHEN, CDR2 SYDVKM. It was with 60 Vbeta and 13 Jbeta primers that the PCR ran. Profiling relied on immunoSEQ multiplex PCR, and the TCRdb table lists in-frame clones only, not all of them. The sample includes approximately 180,000 clones, approximately 80% of them seen just once. Specimen: PBMCs. This TCR was sampled from a man in his late teens or twenties in good health and CMV-seronegative. The chain is built from TRBV28 and TRBJ2-7; 12 bases fit TRBD2. CDR3 bases: TGTGCCAGCAGTTTTAGGGCTAGCGGGAGGGCCTTCCCCTACGAGCAGTACTTC. Translated: CASSFRASGRAFPYEQYF.